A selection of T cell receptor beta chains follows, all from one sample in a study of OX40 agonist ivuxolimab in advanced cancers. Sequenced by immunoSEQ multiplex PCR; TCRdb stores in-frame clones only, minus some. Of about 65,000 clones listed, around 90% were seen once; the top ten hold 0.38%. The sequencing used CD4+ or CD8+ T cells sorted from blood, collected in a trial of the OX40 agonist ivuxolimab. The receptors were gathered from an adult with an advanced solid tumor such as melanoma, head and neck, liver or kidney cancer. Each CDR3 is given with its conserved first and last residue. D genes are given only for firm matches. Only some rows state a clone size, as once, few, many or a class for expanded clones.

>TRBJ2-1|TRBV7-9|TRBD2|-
TGTGCCAGCAGCCCCAAGCGGGGACCGATCTTGGATGAGCAGTTCTTC
CASSPKRGPILDEQFF
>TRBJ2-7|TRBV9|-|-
TGTGCCAGCAGTCCTACCGAGCGGACAGCAACCTACGAGCAGTACTTC
CASSPTERTATYEQYF
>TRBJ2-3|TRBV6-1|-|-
TGTGCCAGCAGTGAACCCGAGCGACGGGGCACAGATACGCAGTATTTT
CASSEPERRGTDTQYF
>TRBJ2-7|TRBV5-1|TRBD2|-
TGCGCCAGCAGCTCCCATCTAGCGGAAGAGCAGTACTTC
CASSSHLAEEQYF
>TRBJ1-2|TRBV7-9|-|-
TGTGCCAGCAGGTGGGACTCACAGCCCGGCTACACCTTC
CASRWDSQPGYTF
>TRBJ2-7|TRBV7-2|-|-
TGTGCCAGCAGCCCTAGCCCGGGGTACGAGCAGTACTTC
CASSPSPGYEQYF
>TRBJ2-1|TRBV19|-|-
TGTGCCAGTAGTATTAATGACCCCCCCGCGGGTGAGCAGTTCTTC
CASSINDPPAGEQFF
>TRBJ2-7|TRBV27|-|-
TGTGCCAGCAGTGCAGGGACGCCGAACCCCTACGAGCAGTACTTC
CASSAGTPNPYEQYF
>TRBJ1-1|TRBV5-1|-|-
TGCGCCAGCAGCTTGGGAGGGGGGCAGGAGAACACTGAAGCTTTCTTT
CASSLGGGQENTEAFF
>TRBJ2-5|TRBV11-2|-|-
TGTGCCAGCAGCTGGACGGAGACCCAGTACTTC
CASSWTETQYF
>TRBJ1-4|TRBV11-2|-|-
TGTGCCAGCAGCCTAGGCTGGGGGTCAAATGAAAAACTGTTTTTT
CASSLGWGSNEKLFF
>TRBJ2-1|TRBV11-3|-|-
TGTGCCAGCAGCTTAGGGTACGAGCAGTTCTTC
CASSLGYEQFF
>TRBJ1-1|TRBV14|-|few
TGTGCCAGCAGCGACAGGTCCGAAGCTTTCTTT
CASSDRSEAFF
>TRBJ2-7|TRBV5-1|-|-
TGCGCCAGCAGCTCCGAACAGGCCTACGAGCAGTACTTC
CASSSEQAYEQYF
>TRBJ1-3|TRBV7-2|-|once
TGTGCCAGCAGCTTGTTCGGCGCCGTTACTGGAAACACCATATATTTT
CASSLFGAVTGNTIYF
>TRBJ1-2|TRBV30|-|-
TGTGCCTGGAGTGTACGTGGCGGTAACTATGGCTACACCTTC
CAWSVRGGNYGYTF
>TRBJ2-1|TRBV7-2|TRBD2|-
TGTGCCAGCAGCGAGAGGGGACTAGCGGGGGTCAAGGAGTTAAATGAGCAGTTCTTC
CASSERGLAGVKELNEQFF
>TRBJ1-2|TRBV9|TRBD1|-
TGTGCCAGCAGCGCGGGCCGACAGGGGGCCGGTGGCTACACCTTC
CASSAGRQGAGGYTF
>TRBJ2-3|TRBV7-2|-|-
TGTGCCAGCAGCTTCTTTGCGACAGATACGCAGTATTTT
CASSFFATDTQYF
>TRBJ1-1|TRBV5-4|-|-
TGTGCCAGCAGCCCCGAGGCAGGGCGACTGAACACTGAAGCTTTCTTT
CASSPEAGRLNTEAFF
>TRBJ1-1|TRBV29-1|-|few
TGCAGCGTTGTGGGGTCAGACCTGAACACTGAAGCTTTCTTT
CSVVGSDLNTEAFF
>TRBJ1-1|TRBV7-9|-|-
TGTGCCAGCAGCACCTATGAAGCTTTCTTT
CASSTYEAFF
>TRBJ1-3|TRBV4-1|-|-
TGCGCCAGCAGCCCAGTAACGGGACGGACATCTGGAAACACCATATATTTT
CASSPVTGRTSGNTIYF
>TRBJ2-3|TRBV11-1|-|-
TGTGCCAGCAGCTCCCGATCCCGGACTTACACAGATACGCAGTATTTT
CASSSRSRTYTDTQYF
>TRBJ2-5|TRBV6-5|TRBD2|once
TGTGCCAGCAGTTACACCATAGCGGGGGGGCCTCAGACCCAGTACTTC
CASSYTIAGGPQTQYF
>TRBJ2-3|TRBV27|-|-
TGTGCCAGCAGTTTCTTCCGGGGGGCATCAGATACGCAGTATTTT
CASSFFRGASDTQYF
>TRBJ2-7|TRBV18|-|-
TGTGCCAGCTCACCGTCCGCAACCTACGAGCAGTACTTC
CASSPSATYEQYF
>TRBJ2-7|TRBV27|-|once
TGTGCCAGCAGTTCTGCAGACACACGAAGGGAGTACTTC
CASSSADTRREYF
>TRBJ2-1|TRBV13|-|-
TGTGCCAGCAGCCCCTATGAGAGGACCCAAGGCAAGGTAACCTACAATGAGCAGTTCTTC
CASSPYERTQGKVTYNEQFF
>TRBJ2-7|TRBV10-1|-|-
TGCGCCAGCAGTGAGTCCCAGGGAACCCCCTACGAGCAGTACTTC
CASSESQGTPYEQYF
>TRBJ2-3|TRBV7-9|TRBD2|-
TGTGCCAGCAGCTTAGCGCTAGCGGGGGGGCCCACAGATACGCAGTATTTT
CASSLALAGGPTDTQYF
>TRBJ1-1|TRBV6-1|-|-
TGTGCCAGCAGGTTAGGACAGGAAGCTTTCTTT
CASRLGQEAFF
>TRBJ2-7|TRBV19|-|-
TGTGCCAGTAGTATAGGGAGCCCTTTCGCGGCGGTAACCTACGAGCAGTACTTC
CASSIGSPFAAVTYEQYF
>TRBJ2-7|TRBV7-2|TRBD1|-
TGTGCCAGCAGCTTCGGGACAGGGGCCTACGAGCAGTACTTC
CASSFGTGAYEQYF
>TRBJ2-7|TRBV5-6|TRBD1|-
TGTGCCAGCAGCGTCCTACAGGGGTCCTACGAGCAGTACTTC
CASSVLQGSYEQYF
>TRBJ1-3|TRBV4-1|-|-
TGCGCCAGCAGCCAAGCGGAGGGGGGGCGAGCTGGAAACACCATATATTTT
CASSQAEGGRAGNTIYF
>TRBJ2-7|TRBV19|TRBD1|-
TGTGCCAGTAGCCGAGGGCGGGACAGGTCTCACGAGCAGTACTTC
CASSRGRDRSHEQYF
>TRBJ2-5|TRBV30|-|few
TGTGCCTGCGGACAGAAAGGAGGCGCAGGGGAGACCCAGTACTTC
CACGQKGGAGETQYF
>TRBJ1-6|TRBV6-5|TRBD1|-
TGTGCCAGCAGTTACGGACAGGGGGCAATTAACCTCCACTTT
CASSYGQGAINLHF
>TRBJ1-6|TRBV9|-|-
TGTGCCAGCAGCGTAGCAGTGCACCTTAATAATTCACCCCTCCACTTT
CASSVAVHLNNSPLHF
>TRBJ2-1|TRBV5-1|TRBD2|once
TGCGCCAGCAGCTTGGCTAGCGGGGTCTACAATGAGCAGTTCTTC
CASSLASGVYNEQFF
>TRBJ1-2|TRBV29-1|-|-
TGCAGCGTTGAAGACGACGTGACAAGCCCCTATGGCTACACCTTC
CSVEDDVTSPYGYTF
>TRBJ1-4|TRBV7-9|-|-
TGTGCCAGCAGCCCTACATCTGAAAAACTGTTTTTT
CASSPTSEKLFF
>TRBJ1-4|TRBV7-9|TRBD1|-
TGTGCCAGCAGCTGGGGGGACAGTGGGTTCAAACTGTTTTTT
CASSWGDSGFKLFF
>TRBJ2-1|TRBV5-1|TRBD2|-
TGCGCCAGCAGCTTGTCCGGGACTAGCGGGGGGGCAGGTATTAGGATCTTC
CASSLSGTSGGAGIRIF
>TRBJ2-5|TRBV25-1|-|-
TGTGCCAGCAGCGTAAGGGGGGCCCGCCAAGAGACCCAGTACTTC
CASSVRGARQETQYF
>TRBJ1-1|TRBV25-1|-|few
TGTGCCAGCAGCCGCGCAGCGACGGGAGTCGGCACTGAAGCTTTCTTT
CASSRAATGVGTEAFF
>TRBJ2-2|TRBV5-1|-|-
TGCGCCAGCAGCCTGGATAGGACAGTCCGCGGGCGGGAGCTGTTTTTT
CASSLDRTVRGRELFF
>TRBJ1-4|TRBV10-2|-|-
TGCGCCAGCAGGGGGGTGGCGTTGAATGAAAAACTGTTTTTT
CASRGVALNEKLFF
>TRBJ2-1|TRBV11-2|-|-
TGTGCCAGCAGCTTAGCGGGGGGCCGATCGTTCTTC
CASSLAGGRSFF
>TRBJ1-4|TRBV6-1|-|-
TGTGCCAGCAGTGAATTCCGGACCCAGCCAACTAATGAAAAACTGTTTTTT
CASSEFRTQPTNEKLFF
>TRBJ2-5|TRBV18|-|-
TGTGCCAGCTCCCCCCCAGGGCTCCGGGAGACCCAGTACTTC
CASSPPGLRETQYF
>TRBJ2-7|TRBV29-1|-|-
TGCAGCGTTGTTACAGGGAGCCGGGGGCACGAGCAGTACTTC
CSVVTGSRGHEQYF
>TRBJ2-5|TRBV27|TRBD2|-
TGTGCCAGCAGTTTGGGACTAGCGGGGGGGCTAGGGGCCCAAGAGACCCAGTACTTC
CASSLGLAGGLGAQETQYF
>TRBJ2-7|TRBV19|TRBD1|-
TGTGCCAGTAGAAAGGACAGGGGCGAGCAGTACTTC
CASRKDRGEQYF
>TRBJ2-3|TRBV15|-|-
TGTGCCACCAGCCCACGACTAACTTCTAGCACAGATACGCAGTATTTT
CATSPRLTSSTDTQYF